At least ten counts were recorded for the clone carrying this T cell receptor (beta chain). These data belong to a study of T cells in Graves' hyperthyroidism and ophthalmopathy. Regions amplified from RNA transcripts were the TCR beta CDR3 regions. First-round RT-PCR of the TCR CDR3 relied on the HTBI primer set. TCRdb processed the multiplex PCR reads anew with MiXCR; each CDR3 protein has one entry. The sample shows roughly 700,000 distinct CDR3 sequences, 14% of them seen only once. The CDR3 is 11 amino acids. CDR1 DFQATT and CDR2 SNEGSKA come from the germline V gene (reference sequence). V shed 6 bases, J shed 6 bases, and the junction held 5 bases outside the gene matches. Patients were excluded for uncontrolled infection, other autoimmune disease, pregnancy or lactation.

This chain connects TRBV20-1 to TRBJ2-7; TRBD2 aligns across 7 bases. The sequence derives from a woman younger than 30 with Graves' hyperthyroidism. The sample was blood. The CDR3 loop reads CSAREGFEQYF. CDR3 bases: TGCAGTGCCAGGGAGGGGTTCGAGCAGTACTTC.